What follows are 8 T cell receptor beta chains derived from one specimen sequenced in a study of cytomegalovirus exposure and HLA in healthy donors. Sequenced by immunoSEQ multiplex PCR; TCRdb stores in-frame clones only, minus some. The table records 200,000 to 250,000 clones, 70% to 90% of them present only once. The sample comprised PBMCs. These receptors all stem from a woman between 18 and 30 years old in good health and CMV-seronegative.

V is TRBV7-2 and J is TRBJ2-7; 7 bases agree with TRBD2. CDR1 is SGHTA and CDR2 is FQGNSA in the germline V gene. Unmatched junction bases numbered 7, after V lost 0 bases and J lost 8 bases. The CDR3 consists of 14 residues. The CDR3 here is CASSLASGPSQQYF. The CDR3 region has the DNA TGTGCCAGCAGCTTAGCTAGCGGGCCTTCCCAGCAGTACTTC. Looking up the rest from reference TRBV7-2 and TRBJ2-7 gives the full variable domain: GAGVSQSPSNKVTEKGKDVELRCDPISGHTALYWYRQSLGQGLEFLIYFQGNSAPDKSGLPSDRFSAERTGGSVSTLTIQRTQQEDSAVYLCASSLASGPSQQYFGPGTRLTVT.

The CDR3 sequence: CASSRDRGAETQYF. CDR3 coding DNA: TGTGCCAGTAGTAGGGACAGGGGAGCAGAGACCCAGTACTTC. The rearrangement joins TRBV19 to TRBJ2-5; 10 nucleotides match TRBD1. V dropped 4 bases and J dropped 4; count of bases not matched to a gene: 3. This CDR3 comprises 14 residues. CDR1 is LNHDA and CDR2 is SQIVND in the germline V gene (reference sequence).

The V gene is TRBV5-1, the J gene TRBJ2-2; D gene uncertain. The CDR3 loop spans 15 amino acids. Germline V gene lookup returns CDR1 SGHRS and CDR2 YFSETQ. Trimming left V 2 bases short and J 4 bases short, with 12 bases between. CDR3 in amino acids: CASSLTVAITGELFF. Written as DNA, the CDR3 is TGCGCCAGCAGCTTAACGGTCGCAATCACCGGGGAGCTGTTTTTT. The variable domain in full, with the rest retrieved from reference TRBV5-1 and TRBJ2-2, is KAGVTQTPRYLIKTRGQQVTLSCSPISGHRSVSWYQQTPGQGLQFLFEYFSETQRNKGNFPGRFSGRQFSNSRSEMNVSTLELGDSALYLCASSLTVAITGELFFGEGSRLTVL.

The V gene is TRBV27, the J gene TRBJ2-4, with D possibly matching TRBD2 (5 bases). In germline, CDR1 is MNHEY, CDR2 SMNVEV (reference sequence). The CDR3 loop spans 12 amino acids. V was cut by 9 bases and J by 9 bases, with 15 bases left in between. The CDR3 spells CASNHPEGIQYF. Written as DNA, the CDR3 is TGTGCCAGTAATCACCCCGAGGGCATTCAGTACTTC.

The CDR3, as DNA: TGTGCCAGCAGTTTATCGCGGGATCTATACGAGCAGTACTTC. Its translation is CASSLSRDLYEQYF. The V gene is TRBV28, the J gene TRBJ2-7, with D perhaps TRBD2 (6 bases). The V and J ends lost 1 base and 4 bases respectively, with 11 bases between them. The CDR3 loop spans 14 amino acids. Germline CDR1 reads MDHEN; CDR2 reads SYDVKM.

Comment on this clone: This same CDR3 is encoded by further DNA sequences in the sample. The CDR3 protein is CASSRSTDTQYF. Written as DNA, the CDR3 is TGTGCCAGCAGCCGGAGTACAGATACGCAGTATTTT. V usage is TRBV28 and J usage is TRBJ2-3; D is undetermined. The CDR3 length is 12 residues. Germline CDR1 MDHEN, CDR2 SYDVKM. Trimming left V 6 bases short and J 3 bases short, with 7 bases between. Variable domain in full (rest from reference TRBV28 and TRBJ2-3): DVKVTQSSRYLVKRTGEKVFLECVQDMDHENMFWYRQDPGLGLRLIYFSYDVKMKEKGDIPEGYSVSREKKERFSLILESASTNQTSMYLCASSRSTDTQYFGPGTRLTVL.

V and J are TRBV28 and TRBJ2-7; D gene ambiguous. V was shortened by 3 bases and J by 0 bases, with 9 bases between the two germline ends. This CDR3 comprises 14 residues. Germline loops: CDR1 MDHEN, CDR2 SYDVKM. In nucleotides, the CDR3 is TGTGCCAGCAGTTTCAACTCGATCTCCTACGAGCAGTACTTC. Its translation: CASSFNSISYEQYF.

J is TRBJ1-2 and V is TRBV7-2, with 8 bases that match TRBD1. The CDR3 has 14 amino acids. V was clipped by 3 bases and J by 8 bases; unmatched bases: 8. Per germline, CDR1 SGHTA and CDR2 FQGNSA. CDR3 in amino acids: CASSFARGRRGYTF. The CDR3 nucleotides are TGTGCCAGCAGCTTCGCCAGGGGGCGGAGGGGCTACACCTTC.